This T cell receptor beta chain derives from a study of cytomegalovirus exposure and HLA in healthy donors. Study observations and caveats: Later analysis associated a missense DCLRE1C variant with TCR beta V- and J-gene trimming. The authors listed approximately 160 TCR beta chains as cytomegalovirus-associated.

As regards this clone: Its antigen is still unknown.

The germline V gene has CDR1 SGHRS and CDR2 YFSETQ. Germline trimming cut 2 bases from V and 5 bases from J; bases unmatched to any gene: 5. The CDR3 loop spans 16 amino acids. Primers for the PCR totalled 60 Vbeta and 13 Jbeta. Some clones are missing from TCRdb's copy, which holds only in-frame ones; the method was immunoSEQ multiplex PCR. The sample shows over 150,000 clones, about 80% of them seen only once. The chain couples TRBV5-1 to TRBJ2-5; 14 bases are shared with TRBD2. The sequence was obtained from a woman aged 25 to 45 in good health and CMV-seronegative. Material for sequencing was PBMCs. CDR3 loop: CASSLGTSGRWETQYF. CDR3 nucleotides: TGCGCCAGCAGCTTAGGGACTAGCGGGAGATGGGAGACCCAGTACTTC.